This T cell receptor beta chain was captured by sequencing in a study of neurological immune-mediated disorders. Noted time point: longitudinal time-point 2. Volunteers at a blood bank in Maryland, USA, were the healthy controls. The starting material, 2 million PBMCs stored at -80 C, gave rise to the unsorted libraries. TCRdb independently ran MiXCR on the 5' RACE reads; one entry per CDR3 protein. The sample contains fewer than 35,000 distinct CDR3 sequences, approximately 13% of which appear only once. Germline-derived CDR1 and CDR2 are SSHAT and FNYEAQ (reference sequence). There are 16 residues in the CDR3. This clonotype was counted ten times or more. One end of the junction does not line up with germline, which may come from a read error.

The J gene is TRBJ2-1, the V gene TRBV7-7, with a possible D match to TRBD2 (5 bases). This receptor was identified in a woman aged 40 to 49 in good health. The sequenced sample consisted of PBMCs. The CDR3 loop reads CASSLEPRDSYNEQFF. The CDR3, as DNA: TGTGCTAGCAGCTTAGAACCCCGGGACTCCTACAATGAGCAGTTCTTC.